One sample yielded the 20 T cell receptor beta chains listed below, sequenced in a study of regulatory T cells in long-lasting Graves disease. With iRepertoire HTBI primers and Arm-PCR of CDR3 regions, TCR beta libraries were built. Via MiXCR, TCRdb re-called the multiplex PCR reads, giving one row per CDR3 protein. This table has approximately 470,000 distinct CDR3 sequences, 15% to 20% appearing once. Time point here: newly diagnosed GD, antithyroid drugs for less than 3 months. Researchers made the TCR library from RNA that was extracted from PBMCs. These data are also associated with another study on T cells in Graves' hyperthyroidism and ophthalmopathy.

The input for sequencing was peripheral blood mononuclear cells (PBMCs), taken at new diagnosis, from a patient treated with antithyroid drugs. These receptors came from a man between 40 and 49 years old with Graves disease.

Many counts were recorded for this clonotype. This chain links TRBV12-5 with TRBJ1-5, with D uncertain. The CDR3 extends over 12 amino acids. Germline V gene lookup returns CDR1 LGHNT and CDR2 FRNRAP. The germline V and J ends were trimmed by 0 bases and 6 bases, with 3 bases remaining between them. DNA for the CDR3: TGTGCTAGTGGTTTGGTTGGTCAGCCCCAGCATTTT. Amino acid sequence: CASGLVGQPQHF.

This clonotype has ten or more counts. The rearrangement uses TRBV5-1 and TRBJ1-1; D unclear. Germline CDR1 and CDR2: SGHRS and YFSETQ. This CDR3 has 13 amino acids. V was trimmed by 1 base and J by 5 bases, leaving 9 bases between them. The CDR3 bases are TGCGCCAGCAGCTTGTCGGTGAGGACTGAAGCTTTCTTT. Protein: CASSLSVRTEAFF.

The rearrangement links TRBV19 to TRBJ1-2; D is undetermined. The germline gives CDR1 LNHDA, CDR2 SQIVND (reference sequence). Trimming removed 4 bases from V and 8 bases from J, with 14 bases in between. The CDR3 has 13 amino acids. The CDR3 DNA is TGTGCCAGTAGTACGCCGGGCGCCCGGGGCTACACCTTC. This translates into CASSTPGARGYTF.

The CDR3 is CSAPPGLAGEQDTQYF. CDR3 in DNA: TGCAGTGCGCCCCCGGGACTAGCGGGAGAACAAGATACGCAGTATTTT. The genes are TRBV20-1 and TRBJ2-3; TRBD2 matches at 14 bases. Germline V gene data show CDR1 as DFQATT and CDR2 as SNEGSKA (reference sequence). Trimming removed 6 bases from V and 5 bases from J; junction bases left unmatched: 10. The CDR3 covers 16 residues.

This clonotype was found many times. The chain couples TRBV12-5 to TRBJ1-1; D gene uncertain. Trimming removed 5 bases at V and 0 bases at J, with 16 bases between. Germline V gives CDR1 LGHNT, CDR2 FRNRAP. The CDR3 is 16 residues long. The CDR3 nucleotides read TGTGCTAGTGGTAACCTCGTTGGGCCCTTGAACACTGAAGCTTTCTTT. Translating it yields CASGNLVGPLNTEAFF.

This sequence joins TRBV12-3 or TRBV12-4 and TRBJ2-7; 13 positions match TRBD2. The CDR3 totals 16 residues. The J segment lost 2 bases and the V segment lost 5 bases, leaving 6 bases of the junction unmatched. Written as DNA, the CDR3 is TGTGCCAGCAGTGCCCACGGGACTAGCGGGGCCTACGAGCAGTACTTC. This translates into CASSAHGTSGAYEQYF.

This clonotype was recorded many times. This sequence joins TRBV6-1 and TRBJ1-5; D unclear. Trimming shortened V by 4 bases and J by 4 bases, and 8 bases separated the two germline ends. CDR1 and CDR2 (germline): MNHNS, SASEGT. This CDR3 region has 13 residues. The CDR3 DNA reads as TGTGCCAGCAGTGGACATGAGAATCAGCCCCAGCATTTT. Amino acid sequence: CASSGHENQPQHF.

The rearrangement links TRBV6-1 to TRBJ2-5, with a possible D match to TRBD1 (6 bases). Per germline, CDR1 MNHNS and CDR2 SASEGT. The CDR3 extends over 15 amino acids. Deletions cut 6 bases from V and 0 bases from J, with 14 bases between. This CDR3 reads CASRKGTLYQETQYF. In DNA, the CDR3 is TGTGCCAGCAGGAAAGGGACACTGTACCAAGAGACCCAGTACTTC.

This clonotype was seen only a few times. This sequence joins TRBV27 and TRBJ2-4; D is unclear. CDR3 length equals 14 residues. Germline CDR1 and CDR2: MNHEY and SMNVEV (reference sequence). Trimming removed 3 bases from V and 3 bases from J, with 9 bases in between. The DNA of the CDR3 is TGTGCCAGCAGTTTCAGTCATTACAAAAACATTCAGTACTTC. Translated: CASSFSHYKNIQYF.

As to this clonotype: A read error may be the cause here, since a much bigger clone is one base away. This chain connects TRBV6-1 to TRBJ2-7; 9 nucleotides agree with TRBD2. CDR1 is MNHNS and CDR2 is SASEGT in the germline V gene. The CDR3 contains 16 residues. CDR3 DNA sequence: TGTGCCTGCAGTGAATTTGCGACTAGCGGAGCCTACGAGCAGTACTTC. Its protein is CACSEFATSGAYEQYF.

Notes on this clonotype: A junction end diverges from the germline sequence, so it may reflect a read error. J is TRBJ1-5 and V is TRBV2, with 8 bases aligning to TRBD1. The CDR3 covers 16 residues. CDR1 is SNHLY and CDR2 is FYNNEI in the germline V gene. The CDR3 sequence: CASSHGQGISNQPQHF. The CDR3 nucleotides are TGCGCCAGCAGCCATGGACAGGGTATCAGCAATCAGCCCCAGCATTTT.

This clonotype was detected ten times or more. The V gene is TRBV28, the J gene TRBJ2-1, with TRBD1 matching over 7 bases. After removal of 10 bases from V and 3 bases from J, the junction contained 9 bases not matched to a gene. The CDR3 loop spans 14 amino acids. The V gene's germline CDR1 is MDHEN and CDR2 SYDVKM. The CDR3 coding sequence is TGTGCCACCACCCGGGACAGATACTACAATGAGCAGTTCTTC. Its protein product is CATTRDRYYNEQFF.

Comment on this clonotype: A much larger clone sits a single nucleotide away, making a read error possible. V and J are TRBV15 and TRBJ2-7; 12 positions match TRBD2. The J segment lost 4 bases and the V segment lost 2 bases, leaving 9 bases of the junction unmatched. The CDR3 covers 17 residues. The germline V gene encodes CDR1 LNHNV and CDR2 YYDKDF (reference sequence). The CDR3 sequence: CATSRNGSSGRVYEQYF. CDR3 in DNA: TGTGCCACCAGCAGAAATGGTTCTAGCGGGAGGGTATACGAGCAGTACTTC.

There are many counts of this clonotype. The chain couples TRBV12-3 or TRBV12-4 to TRBJ2-7; 10 nucleotides align to TRBD1. J gave up 2 bases and V 10 bases, and 8 bases lay outside the gene matches. The CDR3 length is 14 residues. DNA of the CDR3: TGTGCCACCCCGGGACAGGGGACAACCTACGAGCAGTACTTC. It encodes CATPGQGTTYEQYF.

This clonotype showed up many times. The chain has TRBV2 and TRBJ2-1; 8 nucleotides match TRBD1. Germline V gene data show CDR1 as SNHLY and CDR2 as FYNNEI. V was clipped by 0 bases and J by 10 bases; unmatched bases: 8. The length of the CDR3 is 15 residues. DNA for the CDR3: TGTGCCAGCAGTGAAGCCGGGACACAGGGGGGCGAGCAGTTCTTC. Translating it yields CASSEAGTQGGEQFF.

This clonotype was found a few times. This sequence joins TRBV19 and TRBJ2-1; 14 bases align to TRBD2. Per the germline V gene, CDR1 is LNHDA and CDR2 is SQIVND (reference sequence). After removal of 9 bases from V and 8 bases from J, the junction contained 3 bases not matched to a gene. The CDR3 is made up of 13 amino acids. CDR3 sequence reads: CARGTSGSYEQFF. CDR3 bases: TGTGCCAGAGGGACTAGCGGGAGTTATGAGCAGTTCTTC.

This clonotype occurred a few times. V is TRBV7-6 and J is TRBJ2-7; TRBD2 matches 14 bases. The CDR3 totals 18 residues. Germline V gene data show CDR1 as SGHVS and CDR2 as FNYEAQ. V shed 0 bases and J 5 bases; nucleotides not matched to a gene: 9. The CDR3 protein is CASSLALMGLAGVNEQYF. CDR3 sequence (DNA): TGTGCCAGCAGCTTAGCGCTAATGGGACTAGCGGGAGTCAACGAGCAGTACTTC.

The V and J genes are TRBV2 and TRBJ2-1, with TRBD1 identical over 9 bases. The V gene's germline CDR1 is SNHLY and CDR2 FYNNEI. The V gene end was trimmed by 4 bases and the J gene end by 8 bases; junction bases not matched to a gene: 6. The CDR3 consists of 14 residues. The CDR3 sequence: CASSVGTGIYEQFF. The CDR3 DNA sequence: TGTGCCAGCAGTGTCGGGACAGGGATCTATGAGCAGTTCTTC.

This clonotype has just one count. The genes are TRBV27 and TRBJ2-1; D is tentatively TRBD1 or TRBD2 (6 bases each). This CDR3 comprises 13 residues. The ends were cut back, 2 bases at V and 9 bases at J, with 11 bases in the middle. The germline gives CDR1 MNHEY, CDR2 SMNVEV (reference sequence). The CDR3, as DNA: TGTGCCAGCAGTTTAAGGGGGGTGGGTGAGCAGTTCTTC. It encodes CASSLRGVGEQFF.

The V gene is TRBV20-1, the J gene TRBJ1-5, with 7 bases aligning to TRBD1. CDR3 length: 11 amino acids. Germline V CDR1 and CDR2: DFQATT, SNEGSKA (reference sequence). Germline trimming cut 5 bases from V and 9 bases from J; bases unmatched to any gene: 4. For the CDR3, the DNA is TGCAGTGCTTCCTCAGGGGGGCCCCAGCATTTT. The encoded protein is CSASSGGPQHF.